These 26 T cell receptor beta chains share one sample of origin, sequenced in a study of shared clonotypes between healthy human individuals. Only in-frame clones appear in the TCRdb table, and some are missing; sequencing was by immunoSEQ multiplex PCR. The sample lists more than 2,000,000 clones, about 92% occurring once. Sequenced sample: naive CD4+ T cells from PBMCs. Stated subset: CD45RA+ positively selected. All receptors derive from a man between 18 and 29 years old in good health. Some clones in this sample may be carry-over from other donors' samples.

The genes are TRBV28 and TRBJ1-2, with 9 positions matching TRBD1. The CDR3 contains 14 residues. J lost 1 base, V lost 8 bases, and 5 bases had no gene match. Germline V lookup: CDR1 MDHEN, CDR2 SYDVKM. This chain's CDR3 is CASVDRGFNYGYTF. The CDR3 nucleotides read TGTGCCAGCGTCGACAGGGGGTTTAACTATGGCTACACCTTC.

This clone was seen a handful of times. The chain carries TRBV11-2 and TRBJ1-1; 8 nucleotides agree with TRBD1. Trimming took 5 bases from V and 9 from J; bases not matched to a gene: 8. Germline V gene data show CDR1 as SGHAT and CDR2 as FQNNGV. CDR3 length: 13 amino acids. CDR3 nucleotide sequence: TGTGCCAGCAGCCGCGAGCGGACAGGGAAAGCTTTCTTT. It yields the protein CASSRERTGKAFF.

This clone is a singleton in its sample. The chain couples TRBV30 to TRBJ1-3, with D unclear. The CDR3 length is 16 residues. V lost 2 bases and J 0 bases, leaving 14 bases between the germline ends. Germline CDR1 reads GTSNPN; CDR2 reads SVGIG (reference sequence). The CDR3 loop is CAWSQRPQSSGNTIYF. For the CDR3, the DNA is TGTGCCTGGAGTCAGCGACCCCAGAGCTCTGGAAACACCATATATTTT.

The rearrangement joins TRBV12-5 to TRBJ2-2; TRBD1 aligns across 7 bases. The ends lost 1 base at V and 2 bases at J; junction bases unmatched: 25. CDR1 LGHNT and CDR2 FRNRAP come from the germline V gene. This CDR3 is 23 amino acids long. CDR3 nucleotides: TGTGCTAGTGGTTTGGCCAGCCGACAAGCGACCGCAGGGGGATGGTTCAACACCGGGGAGCTGTTTTTT. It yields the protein CASGLASRQATAGGWFNTGELFF.

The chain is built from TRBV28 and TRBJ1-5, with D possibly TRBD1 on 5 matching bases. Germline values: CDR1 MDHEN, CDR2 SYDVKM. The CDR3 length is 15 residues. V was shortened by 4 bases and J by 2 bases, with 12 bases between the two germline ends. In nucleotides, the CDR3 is TGTGCCAGCAGTTCCCAGGACACCGGCAATCAGCCCCAGCATTTT. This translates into CASSSQDTGNQPQHF.

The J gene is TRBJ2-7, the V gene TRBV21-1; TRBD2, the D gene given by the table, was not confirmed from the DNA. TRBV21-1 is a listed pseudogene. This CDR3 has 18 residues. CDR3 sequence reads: CASSTRLAGAPTWGEQYF. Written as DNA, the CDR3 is TGTGCCAGCAGCACCCGACTAGCGGGAGCTCCGACGTGGGGCGAGCAGTACTTC.

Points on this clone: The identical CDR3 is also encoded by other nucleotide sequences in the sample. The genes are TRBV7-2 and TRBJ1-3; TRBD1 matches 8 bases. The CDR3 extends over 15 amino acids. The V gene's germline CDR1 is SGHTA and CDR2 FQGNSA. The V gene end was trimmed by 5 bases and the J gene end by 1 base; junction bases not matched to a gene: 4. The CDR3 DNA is TGTGCCAGCAGCGTTACAGGGGGTTCTGGAAACACCATATATTTT. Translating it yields CASSVTGGSGNTIYF.

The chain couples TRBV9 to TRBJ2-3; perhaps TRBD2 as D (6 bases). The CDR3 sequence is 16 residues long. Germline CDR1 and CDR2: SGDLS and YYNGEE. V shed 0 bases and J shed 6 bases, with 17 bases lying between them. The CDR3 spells CASSVGGGQGWDTQYF. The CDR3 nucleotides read TGTGCCAGCAGCGTAGGGGGAGGCCAGGGTTGGGATACGCAGTATTTT.

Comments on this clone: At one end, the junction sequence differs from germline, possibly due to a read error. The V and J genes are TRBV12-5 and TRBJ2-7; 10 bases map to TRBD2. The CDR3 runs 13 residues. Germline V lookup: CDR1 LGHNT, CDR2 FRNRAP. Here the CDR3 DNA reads TGTGCTAGTGGTTCTACTAGCGGGACCTCTTCCCGTTTC. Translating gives CASGSTSGTSSRF.

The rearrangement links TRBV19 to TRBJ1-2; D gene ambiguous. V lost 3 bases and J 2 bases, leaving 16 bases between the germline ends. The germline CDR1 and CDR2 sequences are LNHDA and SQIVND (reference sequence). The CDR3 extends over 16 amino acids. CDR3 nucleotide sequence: TGTGCCAGTAGTATCCCTTCTAGGCAGTACAACTATGGCTACACCTTC. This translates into CASSIPSRQYNYGYTF. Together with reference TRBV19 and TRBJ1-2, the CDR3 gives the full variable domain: DGGITQSPKYLFRKEGQNVTLSCEQNLNHDAMYWYRQDPGQGLRLIYYSQIVNDFQKGDIAEGYSVSREKKESFPLTVTSAQKNPTAFYLCASSIPSRQYNYGYTFGSGTRLTVV.

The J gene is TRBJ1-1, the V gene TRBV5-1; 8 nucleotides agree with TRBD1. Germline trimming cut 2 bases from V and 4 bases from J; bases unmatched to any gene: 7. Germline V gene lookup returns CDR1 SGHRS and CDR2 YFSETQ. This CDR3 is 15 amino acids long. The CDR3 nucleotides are TGCGCCAGCAGCTTCAGGACAGGGTCTGGCACTGAAGCTTTCTTT. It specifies CASSFRTGSGTEAFF.

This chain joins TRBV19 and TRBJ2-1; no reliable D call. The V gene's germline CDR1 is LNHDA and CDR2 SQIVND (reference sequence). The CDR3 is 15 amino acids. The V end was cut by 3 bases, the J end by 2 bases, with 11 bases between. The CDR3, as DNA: TGTGCCAGTAGTATTAGGGTCCAGACCTACAATGAGCAGTTCTTC. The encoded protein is CASSIRVQTYNEQFF.

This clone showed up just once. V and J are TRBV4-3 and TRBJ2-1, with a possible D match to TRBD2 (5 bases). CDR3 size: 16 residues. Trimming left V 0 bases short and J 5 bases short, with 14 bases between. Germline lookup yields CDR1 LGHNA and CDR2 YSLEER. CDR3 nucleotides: TGCGCCAGCAGCCAAGATCTGGCGGGCCTCCACAATGAGCAGTTCTTC. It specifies CASSQDLAGLHNEQFF.

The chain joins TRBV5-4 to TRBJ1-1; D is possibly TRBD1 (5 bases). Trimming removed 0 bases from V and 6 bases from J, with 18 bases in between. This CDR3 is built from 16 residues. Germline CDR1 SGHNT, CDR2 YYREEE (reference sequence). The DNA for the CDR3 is TGTGCCAGCAGCTTGGGGGGGATGGGGATGTACGCTGAAGCTTTCTTT. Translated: CASSLGGMGMYAEAFF.

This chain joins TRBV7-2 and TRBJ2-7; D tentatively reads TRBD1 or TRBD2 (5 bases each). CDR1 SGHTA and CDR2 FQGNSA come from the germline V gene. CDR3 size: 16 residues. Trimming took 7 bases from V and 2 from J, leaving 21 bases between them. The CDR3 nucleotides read TGTGCCAGCACCAAAGGGGCCAGCGGCAAGGCCTACGAGCAGTACTTC. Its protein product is CASTKGASGKAYEQYF.

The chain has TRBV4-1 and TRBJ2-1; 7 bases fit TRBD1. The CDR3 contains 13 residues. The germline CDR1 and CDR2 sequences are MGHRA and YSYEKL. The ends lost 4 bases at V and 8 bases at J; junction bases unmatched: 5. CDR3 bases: TGCGCCAGCAGCCGGAACAGGGGCGATGAGCAGTTCTTC. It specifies CASSRNRGDEQFF.

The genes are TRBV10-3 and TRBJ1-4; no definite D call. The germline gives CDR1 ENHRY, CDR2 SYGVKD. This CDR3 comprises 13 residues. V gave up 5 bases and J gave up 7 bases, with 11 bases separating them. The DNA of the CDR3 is TGTGCCATCAGTACCAACGAGGGTGAAAAACTGTTTTTT. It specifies CAISTNEGEKLFF.

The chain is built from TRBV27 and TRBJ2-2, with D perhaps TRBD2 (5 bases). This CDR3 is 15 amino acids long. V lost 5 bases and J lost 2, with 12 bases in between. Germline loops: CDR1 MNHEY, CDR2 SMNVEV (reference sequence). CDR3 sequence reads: CASSRVAKNTGELFF. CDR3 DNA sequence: TGTGCCAGCAGTAGGGTAGCGAAAAACACCGGGGAGCTGTTTTTT.

The CDR3 nucleotides are TGTGCCAGCAGCTTAGATGGTAGGGGCGCAGTTGAGACCCAGTACTTC. Translation gives CASSLDGRGAVETQYF. J is TRBJ2-5 and V is TRBV11-2; perhaps TRBD1 as D (5 bases). The CDR3 totals 16 residues. Germline V CDR1 and CDR2: SGHAT, FQNNGV. Trimming left V 0 bases short and J 5 bases short, with 16 bases between.

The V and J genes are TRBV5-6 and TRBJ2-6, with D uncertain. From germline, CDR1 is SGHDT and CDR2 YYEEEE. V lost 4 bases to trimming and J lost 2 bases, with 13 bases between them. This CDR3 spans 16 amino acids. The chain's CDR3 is CASSLERAAGANVLTF. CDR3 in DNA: TGTGCCAGCAGCCTGGAACGGGCCGCTGGGGCCAACGTCCTGACTTTC. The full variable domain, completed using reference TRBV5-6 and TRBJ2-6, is DAGVTQSPTHLIKTRGQQVTLRCSPKSGHDTVSWYQQALGQGPQFIFQYYEEEERQRGNFPDRFSGHQFPNYSSELNVNALLLGDSALYLCASSLERAAGANVLTFGAGSRLTVL.

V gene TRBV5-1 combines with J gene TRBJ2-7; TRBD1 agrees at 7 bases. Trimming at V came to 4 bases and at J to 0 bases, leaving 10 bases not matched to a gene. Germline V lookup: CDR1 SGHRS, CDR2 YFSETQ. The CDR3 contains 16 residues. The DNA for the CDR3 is TGCGCCAGCAGCCGACAGGGAAGCGGTACCTCCTACGAGCAGTACTTC. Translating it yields CASSRQGSGTSYEQYF. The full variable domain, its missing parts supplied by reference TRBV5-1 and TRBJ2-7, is KAGVTQTPRYLIKTRGQQVTLSCSPISGHRSVSWYQQTPGQGLQFLFEYFSETQRNKGNFPGRFSGRQFSNSRSEMNVSTLELGDSALYLCASSRQGSGTSYEQYFGPGTRLTVT.

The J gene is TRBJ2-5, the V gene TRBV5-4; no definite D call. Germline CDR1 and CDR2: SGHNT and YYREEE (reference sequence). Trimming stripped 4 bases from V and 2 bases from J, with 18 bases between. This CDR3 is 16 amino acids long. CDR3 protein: CASSRGLGPSQETQYF. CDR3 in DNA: TGTGCCAGCAGCCGAGGTCTAGGCCCATCACAAGAGACCCAGTACTTC.

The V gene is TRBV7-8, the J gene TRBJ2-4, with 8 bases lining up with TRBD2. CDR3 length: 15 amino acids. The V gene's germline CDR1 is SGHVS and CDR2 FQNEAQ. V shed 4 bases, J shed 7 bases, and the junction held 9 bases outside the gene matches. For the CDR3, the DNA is TGTGCCAGCAGCTCCGCAAGCGGGAGTGGGAACATTCAGTACTTC. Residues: CASSSASGSGNIQYF.

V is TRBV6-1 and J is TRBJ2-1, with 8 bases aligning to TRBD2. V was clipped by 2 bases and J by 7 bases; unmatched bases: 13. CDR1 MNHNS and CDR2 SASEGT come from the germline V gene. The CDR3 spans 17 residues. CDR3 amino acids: CASSESGLASGRNEQFF. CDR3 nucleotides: TGTGCCAGCAGTGAATCCGGACTAGCCTCAGGGCGGAATGAGCAGTTCTTC.

The CDR3 DNA reads TGTGCCACCAGCAAACAGAACGTAAACACCGGGGAGCTGTTTTTT. Translated: CATSKQNVNTGELFF. The V gene is TRBV15, the J gene TRBJ2-2; no reliable D call. The CDR3 totals 15 residues. Looked up from germline, CDR1 is LNHNV and CDR2 is YYDKDF (reference sequence). The germline V and J ends were trimmed by 4 bases and 2 bases, with 11 bases remaining between them.

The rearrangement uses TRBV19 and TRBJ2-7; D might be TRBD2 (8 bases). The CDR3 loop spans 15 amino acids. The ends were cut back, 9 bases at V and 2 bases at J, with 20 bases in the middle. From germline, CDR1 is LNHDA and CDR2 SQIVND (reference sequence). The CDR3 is CASRLVAGQTYEQYF. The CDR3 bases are TGTGCCAGCCGCCTAGTAGCGGGACAGACCTACGAGCAGTACTTC.